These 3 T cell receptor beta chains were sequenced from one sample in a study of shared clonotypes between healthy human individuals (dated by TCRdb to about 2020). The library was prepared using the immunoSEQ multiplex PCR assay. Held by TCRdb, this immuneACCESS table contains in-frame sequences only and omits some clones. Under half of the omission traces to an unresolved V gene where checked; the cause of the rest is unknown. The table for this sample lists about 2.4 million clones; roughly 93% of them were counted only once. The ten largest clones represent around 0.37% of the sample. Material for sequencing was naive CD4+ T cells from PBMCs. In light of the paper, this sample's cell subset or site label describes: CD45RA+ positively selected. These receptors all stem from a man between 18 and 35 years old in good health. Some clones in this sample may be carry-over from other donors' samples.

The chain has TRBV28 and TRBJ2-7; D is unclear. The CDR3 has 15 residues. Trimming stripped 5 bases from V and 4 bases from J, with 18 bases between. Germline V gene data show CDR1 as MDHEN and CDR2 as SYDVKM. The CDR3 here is CASSPTLAGAYEQYF. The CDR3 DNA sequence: TGTGCCAGCAGTCCGACTCTGGCCGGAGCGTACGAGCAGTACTTC.

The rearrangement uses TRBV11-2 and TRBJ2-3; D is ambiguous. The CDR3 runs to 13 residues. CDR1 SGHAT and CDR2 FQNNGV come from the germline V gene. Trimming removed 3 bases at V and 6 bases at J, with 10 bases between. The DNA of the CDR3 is TGTGCCAGCAGCTTGGACCAAGGGGATACGCAGTATTTT. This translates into CASSLDQGDTQYF.

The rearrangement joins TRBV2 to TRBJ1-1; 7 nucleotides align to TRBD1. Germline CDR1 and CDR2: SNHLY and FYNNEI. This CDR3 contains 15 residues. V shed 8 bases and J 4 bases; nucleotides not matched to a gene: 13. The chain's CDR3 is CASLNSGQSATEAFF. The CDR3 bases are TGTGCCAGCCTTAATTCGGGACAGTCCGCCACTGAAGCTTTCTTT.